Following are 25 T cell receptor beta chains from one sample sequenced in a study of blood T cell repertoires in COVID-19. Profiling relied on immunoSEQ multiplex PCR, and the TCRdb table lists in-frame clones only, not all of them. The profile shows some 490,000 clones, about 88% of them singletons. The sequenced sample was PBMCs or T cells enriched from blood (not recorded which). The receptors were sampled from a woman aged 60-75 years who had recovered from COVID-19.

V and J are TRBV19 and TRBJ2-1; a weak D match, TRBD2 (5 bases). V lost 5 bases, J lost 4 bases, and 18 bases lay in between. This CDR3 is built from 16 residues. Germline V gene data show CDR1 as LNHDA and CDR2 as SQIVND (reference sequence). The CDR3 protein is CASSLRVRVEYNEQFF. DNA for the CDR3: TGTGCCAGTAGTCTGCGCGTGAGGGTGGAATACAATGAGCAGTTCTTC.

The chain combines TRBV5-6 with TRBJ2-7; 9 nucleotides agree with TRBD2. V was pared by 5 bases and J by 5 bases, with 11 bases of the junction left unmatched. The germline gives CDR1 SGHDT, CDR2 YYEEEE. The CDR3 contains 15 residues. CDR3 sequence (DNA): TGTGCCAGCAGTGTATTGGCGGGGGGGCCCCACGAGCAGTACTTC. The encoded protein is CASSVLAGGPHEQYF.

The chain links TRBV5-6 to TRBJ1-6; unclear D gene. V shed 0 bases and J shed 4 bases, with 11 bases lying between them. Looked up from germline, CDR1 is SGHDT and CDR2 is YYEEEE. The length of the CDR3 is 16 residues. DNA for the CDR3: TGTGCCAGCAGCTTGGGATCCCCGAGTTATAATTCACCCCTCCACTTT. As protein: CASSLGSPSYNSPLHF.

The chain recombines TRBV9 with TRBJ1-1, with D unresolved. The CDR3 sequence is 13 residues long. V lost 4 bases and J lost 0, with 7 bases in between. CDR1 and CDR2 (germline): SGDLS, YYNGEE. The DNA of the CDR3 is TGTGCCAGCAGCCCGAGGTTGAACACTGAAGCTTTCTTT. It encodes CASSPRLNTEAFF.

This clone was counted between two and nine times. The rearrangement joins TRBV7-2 to TRBJ2-5; D gene uncertain. Germline assignment: CDR1 SGHTA and CDR2 FQGNSA. There are 13 residues in the CDR3. With 1 base removed from V and 3 bases from J, the gap between germline ends came to 6 bases. This CDR3 reads CASSLEPEETQYF. DNA of the CDR3: TGTGCCAGCAGCTTAGAACCAGAAGAGACCCAGTACTTC.

J is TRBJ2-7 and V is TRBV2; perhaps TRBD1 as D (5 bases). Germline V gene data show CDR1 as SNHLY and CDR2 as FYNNEI. Trimming took 4 bases from V and 2 from J, leaving 6 bases between them. CDR3 length: 12 residues. CDR3: CASSGRAYEQYF. The CDR3 DNA reads TGTGCCAGCAGTGGCAGGGCCTACGAGCAGTACTTC. The full variable domain, in which reference TRBV2 and TRBJ2-7 provide the parts outside the CDR3, is EPEVTQTPSHQVTQMGQEVILRCVPISNHLYFYWYRQILGQKVEFLVSFYNNEISEKSEIFDDQFSVERPDGSNFTLKIRSTKLEDSAMYFCASSGRAYEQYFGPGTRLTVT.

The rearrangement uses TRBV5-4 and TRBJ1-2; 8 bases are shared with TRBD1. Losses at the gene ends were 3 bases for V and 6 bases for J; bases not matched to a gene: 7. Germline assignment: CDR1 SGHNT and CDR2 YYREEE (reference sequence). The CDR3 has 14 residues. This CDR3 reads CASSSPGQDHGYTF. The DNA of the CDR3 is TGTGCCAGCAGCTCACCGGGACAGGACCATGGCTACACCTTC.

The chain uses TRBV2 and TRBJ1-2; 7 bases are a match to TRBD1. Germline V gene lookup returns CDR1 SNHLY and CDR2 FYNNEI. The CDR3 extends over 15 amino acids. With V trimmed by 2 bases and J by 6 bases, 9 bases remained unmatched. In DNA, the CDR3 is TGTGCCAGCAGTGAACAAGTGACAGGGAACGATGGCTACACCTTC. Translating gives CASSEQVTGNDGYTF.

The chain carries TRBV5-8 and TRBJ1-2; TRBD1 matches at 7 bases. The CDR3 consists of 18 residues. V dropped 0 bases and J dropped 1; count of bases not matched to a gene: 12. Germline V lookup: CDR1 SGHTS, CDR2 YDEGEE. The CDR3 DNA is TGTGCCAGCAGCTTGGGACAGGGTATCGAAGTTTATAACTATGGCTACACCTTC. Amino acid sequence: CASSLGQGIEVYNYGYTF.

The chain uses TRBV6-1 and TRBJ1-5; 7 bases are shared with TRBD1. V lost 4 bases, J lost 1 base, and 7 bases stayed unmatched. The CDR3 totals 16 residues. CDR1 MNHNS and CDR2 SASEGT come from the germline V gene. CDR3 loop: CASSAGTAGSNQPQHF. CDR3 nucleotide sequence: TGTGCCAGCAGTGCCGGGACAGCAGGGAGCAATCAGCCCCAGCATTTT.

This clone was observed a single time. The genes are TRBV24-1 and TRBJ2-3; the match to TRBD1 covers 8 bases. CDR1 is KGHDR, CDR2 SFDVKD, per germline. The length of the CDR3 is 19 residues. V lost 3 bases to trimming and J lost 2 bases; unmatched junction nucleotides: 15. CDR3 coding DNA: TGTGCCACCAGTGATCCCTTCCACCGACAGGGGACCTACACAGATACGCAGTATTTT. It encodes CATSDPFHRQGTYTDTQYF.

Remarks on this clone: Other nucleotide sequences from this sample produce the same CDR3. The V call is TRBV4-1, the J call TRBJ1-1; 7 bases are a match to TRBD1. Germline V gene sequence: CDR1 MGHRA, CDR2 YSYEKL. V lost 0 bases to trimming and J lost 2 bases; unmatched junction nucleotides: 3. The CDR3 length is 15 residues. As DNA, the CDR3 is TGCGCCAGCAGCCAAGAGACAGGGCTAAACACTGAAGCTTTCTTT. It encodes CASSQETGLNTEAFF.

V usage is TRBV5-6 and J usage is TRBJ1-3, with D maybe TRBD1 (5 bases). V gave up 7 bases and J gave up 7 bases, with 21 bases separating them. This CDR3 has 15 residues. Germline V lookup: CDR1 SGHDT, CDR2 YYEEEE. The CDR3, as DNA: TGTGCCAGCGGAAACCAGGGAGGTGTAAGCAACACCATATATTTT. This codes for CASGNQGGVSNTIYF.

The rearrangement uses TRBV19 and TRBJ1-5, with D tentatively TRBD1 (5 bases). Trimming left V 6 bases short and J 2 bases short, with 8 bases between. Germline assignment: CDR1 LNHDA and CDR2 SQIVND (reference sequence). The CDR3 totals 13 residues. The CDR3 DNA sequence: TGTGCCAGTAGCCAAGGGGGCAATCAGCCCCAGCATTTT. It encodes CASSQGGNQPQHF.

The rearrangement joins TRBV4-2 to TRBJ2-3; 7 bases are a match to TRBD2. Germline-derived CDR1 and CDR2 are LGHNA and YNFKEQ. The CDR3 is 16 amino acids. Trimming removed 0 bases from V and 2 bases from J; junction bases left unmatched: 5. The CDR3 DNA reads as TGTGCCAGCAGCCAAGATGAGCTAGCGGTCACAGATACGCAGTATTTT. Amino acids: CASSQDELAVTDTQYF.

Remarks on this clone: Other DNA variants within this sample encode the same CDR3. The CDR3 nucleotides read TGTGCCAGCAGCGTAGGGGACAGCCAAGAGACCCAGTACTTC. This encodes CASSVGDSQETQYF. V usage is TRBV9 and J usage is TRBJ2-5, with 7 nucleotides matching TRBD1. Germline V CDR1 and CDR2: SGDLS, YYNGEE. V lost 0 bases to trimming and J lost 1 base; unmatched junction nucleotides: 0. The CDR3 length is 14 residues.

For the CDR3, the DNA is TGCGCCAGCAGCCCCGGACAGGTGAACACTGAAGCTTTCTTT. It is translated as CASSPGQVNTEAFF. This chain uses TRBV10-1 with TRBJ1-1; 7 nucleotides align to TRBD1. Germline assignment: CDR1 WNHNN and CDR2 SYGVQD (reference sequence). Trimming removed 6 bases from V and 0 bases from J; junction bases left unmatched: 4. The CDR3 spans 14 residues.

The CDR3 coding sequence is TGTGCCAGCAGTGAGGGAACAGGGTCGGGCGAGCAGTACGTC. Its translation is CASSEGTGSGEQYV. V gene TRBV6-1 combines with J gene TRBJ2-7; D might be TRBD1 (6 bases). The CDR3 is 14 residues long. The V and J ends lost 3 bases and 6 bases respectively, with 15 bases between them. Germline V gives CDR1 MNHNS, CDR2 SASEGT.

The CDR3 nucleotides are TGTGCCAGCAGCCACCCACTCGACCCGCTGCGGGGGATGAGCAATGAGCAGTTCTTC. Translated: CASSHPLDPLRGMSNEQFF. The V and J genes are TRBV7-6 and TRBJ2-1; 7 bases are shared with TRBD2. The CDR3 covers 19 residues. V shed 5 bases, J shed 6 bases, and the junction held 22 bases outside the gene matches. The V gene's germline CDR1 is SGHVS and CDR2 FNYEAQ.

The V and J genes are TRBV5-1 and TRBJ2-5, with TRBD2 matching over 7 bases. Germline CDR1 and CDR2: SGHRS and YFSETQ. V lost 3 bases, J lost 5 bases, and 7 bases stayed unmatched. This CDR3 is 14 amino acids long. The CDR3 sequence is CASSSAGDRETQYF. CDR3 nucleotide sequence: TGCGCCAGCAGCTCCGCGGGGGACCGGGAGACCCAGTACTTC.

Comment on this clone: Additional DNA sequences in this sample encode the identical CDR3. The CDR3 region is CATSDRNTGELFF. The DNA of the CDR3 is TGTGCCACCAGTGACAGGAACACCGGGGAGCTGTTTTTT. The rearrangement uses TRBV24-1 and TRBJ2-2; unclear D gene. The V and J ends lost 4 bases and 1 base respectively, with 3 bases between them. The CDR3 has 13 residues. Germline CDR1 reads KGHDR; CDR2 reads SFDVKD.

The genes are TRBV7-2 and TRBJ2-3; D not certain. Germline V CDR1 and CDR2: SGHTA, FQGNSA. Trimming took off 1 base at V and 6 bases at J, with 14 bases between the two ends. The CDR3 has 15 amino acids. CDR3 in amino acids: CASSLGLAGVDTQYF. CDR3 DNA: TGTGCCAGCAGCTTAGGACTTGCCGGCGTGGATACGCAGTATTTT.

This clone was seen once. The chain carries TRBV19 and TRBJ1-3; D is undetermined. The germline V gene has CDR1 LNHDA and CDR2 SQIVND (reference sequence). Trimming left V 6 bases short and J 0 bases short, with 12 bases between. This CDR3 has 15 amino acids. CDR3 residues: CASRRASDSGNTIYF. CDR3 bases: TGTGCCAGTAGGAGGGCCTCAGACTCTGGAAACACCATATATTTT.

The chain combines TRBV7-6 with TRBJ2-5; the match to TRBD2 covers 8 bases. This CDR3 spans 13 amino acids. Trimming took 5 bases from V and 5 from J; bases not matched to a gene: 4. Germline CDR1 is SGHVS and CDR2 is FNYEAQ. In DNA form, the CDR3 reads TGTGCCAGCAGCCGAGCGGGGGTGGAGACCCAGTACTTC. Residues: CASSRAGVETQYF.

The chain employs TRBV7-2 and TRBJ2-3, with 7 bases lining up with TRBD1. Per the germline V gene, CDR1 is SGHTA and CDR2 is FQGNSA. The CDR3 contains 15 residues. With 5 bases clipped from V and 2 bases from J, the junction kept 7 bases outside the gene matches. The CDR3: CASSVDRVFTDTQYF. The CDR3 region has the DNA TGTGCCAGCAGCGTTGACAGGGTATTCACAGATACGCAGTATTTT. The full variable domain, its missing parts supplied by reference TRBV7-2 and TRBJ2-3, is GAGVSQSPSNKVTEKGKDVELRCDPISGHTALYWYRQSLGQGLEFLIYFQGNSAPDKSGLPSDRFSAERTGGSVSTLTIQRTQQEDSAVYLCASSVDRVFTDTQYFGPGTRLTVL.